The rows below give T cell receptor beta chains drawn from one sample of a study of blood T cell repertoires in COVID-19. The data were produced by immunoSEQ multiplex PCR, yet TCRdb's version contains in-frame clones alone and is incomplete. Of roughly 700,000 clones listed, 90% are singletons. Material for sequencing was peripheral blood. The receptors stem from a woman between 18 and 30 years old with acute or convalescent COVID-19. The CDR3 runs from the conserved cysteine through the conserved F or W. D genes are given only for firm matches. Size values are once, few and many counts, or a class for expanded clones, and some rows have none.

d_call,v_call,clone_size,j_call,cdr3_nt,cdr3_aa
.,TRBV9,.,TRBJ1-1,TGTGCCAGCAGCCCGAGGGTGGGGGGTGAAGCTTTCTTT,CASSPRVGGEAFF
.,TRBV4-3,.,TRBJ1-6,TGCGCCAGCAGCCATGGGGGGACGGGCTATAATTCACCCCTCCACTTT,CASSHGGTGYNSPLHF
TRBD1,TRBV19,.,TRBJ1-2,TGTGCCAGTAGTACCGGCACGACAGGGGAGGGCGTCGATGGCTACACCTTC,CASSTGTTGEGVDGYTF
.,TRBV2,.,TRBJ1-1,TGTGCGCGGGAGGGATTGAACACTGAAGCTTTCTTT,CAREGLNTEAFF
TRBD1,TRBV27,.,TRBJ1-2,TGTGCCAGCAGTTCCCCCGGACAGGGTTCCTATGGCTACACCTTC,CASSSPGQGSYGYTF
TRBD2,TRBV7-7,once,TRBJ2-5,TGTGCCAGCAGCCCTAGCGGGGGGGCCGGAGAGACCCAGTACTTC,CASSPSGGAGETQYF
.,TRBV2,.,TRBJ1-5,TGTGCCAGCAGTGGACTCTCCTTAGATCAGCCCCAGCATTTT,CASSGLSLDQPQHF
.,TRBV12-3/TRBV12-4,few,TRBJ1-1,TGTGCCAGCAGTCCTACGAGGAACACTGAAGCTTTCTTT,CASSPTRNTEAFF
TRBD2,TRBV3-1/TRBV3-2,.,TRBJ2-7,TGTGCCAGCAGTACGACTAGCCAAACCTACGAGCAGTACTTC,CASSTTSQTYEQYF
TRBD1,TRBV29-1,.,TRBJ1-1,TGCAGCGTTGATCGTACAGGGGGCGGCACTGAAGCTTTCTTT,CSVDRTGGGTEAFF
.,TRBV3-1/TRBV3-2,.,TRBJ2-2,TGTGCCAGCAGCCAGGATAGGTGGGGGACTAACACCGGGGAGCTGTTTTTT,CASSQDRWGTNTGELFF
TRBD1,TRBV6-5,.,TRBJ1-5,TGTGCCAGCATAGGGACAGGGGGCAATCAGCCCCAGCATTTT,CASIGTGGNQPQHF